This entry describes one TCR beta chain. Its specific antigen is unknown. Base-call qualities are not available, and no considerably larger clone is one nucleotide away. From each donor, a single peripheral blood sample of about 100 mL on average was drawn into heparinised tubes. Naive, central memory, regulatory and stem cell-like memory CD4+ T cells were sorted on a BD FACSAria II using a panel including CD45RO, CCR7, CD25, CD127, CD95 and CD27. A purity above 98% was achieved for all sorted populations. PBMCs were separated immediately by Lymphoprep density gradient centrifugation and were stained directly, without being cultured. So that batch effects would be minimized, each experiment stained and sorted samples in pairs, pairing one healthy donor with one patient. V is reduced by 4 bases and J by 5 bases, leaving a spacing of 18 bases between them. In the germline V gene, CDR1 corresponds to SGHRS and CDR2 to YFSETQ. The CDR3 sequence holds 15 residues, the cysteine and phenylalanine included. Only the CDR3 region is kept as DNA, spanning 45 bases read in frame from base 1.

These data originate in a study of beta chain features in type 1 diabetes (dated by TCRdb to 2017 to 2018). Looking at the study overall: No differences in mean age, gender distribution, total cell number or subset yield were found between patients and healthy donors. Naive and central memory subsets were obtained from all 30 or so donors, but regulatory and stem cell-like memory subsets were isolated from only 8 patients and roughly eight healthy donors. In the study, recently diagnosed type 1 diabetes patients and matched healthy donors were compared on the TCRB repertoires of their sorted circulating CD4+ T cell subsets. A total of over 95,000,000 sorted cells were examined across all samples, and RNA yield correlated strongly with the number of cells per subset.

General study outcomes and caveats: A moderate but significant shortening of TCRB CDR3 length was observed in type 1 diabetes patients in all four CD4+ subsets. Because small numbers of individuals were included in the HLA sub-analyses, any influence of HLA type on TCRB rearrangement was left unresolved. Sequencing cDNA rather than genomic DNA could over-represent highly expressing activated cells, although activation and CD3 levels did not differ between groups. Patients with type 1 diabetes made fewer insertions and deleted more nucleotides at VDJ recombination sites, implying thymic rearrangement abnormalities. PCR might favor shorter templates, but patient and control samples were amplified and corrected together, so any skew would affect both groups equally. The naive, central memory and regulatory TCRB repertoires appeared to resemble one another more closely among patients than among healthy donors.

The High Capacity cDNA Reverse Transcription Kit was used to reverse transcribe all of the isolated RNA, meaning that expressed TCRB transcripts were what got sequenced. Stem cell-like memory T cell samples underwent survey-depth immunoSEQ sequencing, averaging about 1 million total reads per sample. Sorted cells were lysed in RLT buffer and RNA was extracted with DNase-treated RNeasy Micro or Mini kits, depending on cell number. Each cell subset was processed separately to prevent cross-contamination, with patient and healthy donor samples processed together. Using the immunoSEQ multiplex PCR, TCRB sequences were amplified from cDNA into 87-bp fragments spanning the CDR3 region. Sequencing of the amplicons was done on the Illumina HiSeq platform. The authors' analysis ran thus. PCR bias was corrected computationally using synthetic template baselines, and reads within Hamming distance 2 were collapsed, with unmergeable singletons discarded. Reads were aligned to IMGT to assign V, D and J genes, CDR3 length, and insertions or deletions at six rearrangement sites. Within each subset, clonotype counts were normalized to sorted cell number, and only after that were true diversity and Gini coefficients computed with the tcR R package. The overlap coefficient, calculated on TCRB nucleotide sequences, was used to quantify repertoire sharing. Sourced from immuneACCESS, this table was stored by TCRdb with only in-frame sequences that have V and J called. A share of the clones is absent; for the studies checked, an unresolved V gene accounts for under half, and the remainder has no known explanation. V and J calls and clone size are those listed in that table; D and trimming were worked out from the DNA. Present in this sample are about 19,000 clones, about 50% of which were seen just once. The biggest ten clones account for 0.43% of the sample.

This TCR derives from a man between 18 and 29 years old in good health. The rearranged segments are TRBV5-1 and TRBJ2-5; a confident D gene designation cannot be given. Source material: stem cell memory CD4+ T cells from blood. What the cell subset or site label conveys for this sample: stem cell-like memory CD4+ T cells. The CDR3 is CASSPGSPGWETQYF. The bases read TGCGCCAGCAGCCCGGGTTCCCCCGGGTGGGAGACCCAGTACTTC.